The next 14 T cell receptor beta chains were all read from a single sample in a study of beta chain features in type 1 diabetes. Sequenced material consisted of expressed TCRB transcripts (all of the isolated RNA was reverse transcribed). Clones were sequenced by immunoSEQ multiplex PCR, and TCRdb holds only the in-frame ones, with some missing. The data show more than 300,000 clones, roughly 13% seen once. Sequencing input: naive CD4+ T cells from blood. These receptors were taken from a man between 18 and 29 years old in good health.

This clone was seen a few times. J is TRBJ1-2 and V is TRBV30; maybe TRBD1 (5 bases). Trimming cost V 5 bases and J 7 bases, with 17 bases left between them. This CDR3 spans 13 amino acids. Germline assignment: CDR1 GTSNPN and CDR2 SVGIG (reference sequence). As DNA, the CDR3 is TGTGCCTGGGGTCGGGGACTAGATAGTGGCTACACCTTC. Protein: CAWGRGLDSGYTF.

The V gene is TRBV30, the J gene TRBJ2-7, with D perhaps TRBD2 (6 bases). Germline V gene data show CDR1 as GTSNPN and CDR2 as SVGIG (reference sequence). CDR3 size: 14 residues. Trimming shortened V by 8 bases and J by 0 bases, and 17 bases separated the two germline ends. The CDR3 here is CATRSSVDSYEQYF. Written as DNA, the CDR3 is TGTGCCACCCGTTCTAGCGTTGACTCCTACGAGCAGTACTTC.

V is TRBV28 and J is TRBJ1-2; 10 nucleotides match TRBD1. V lost 4 bases and J lost 11; bases outside the gene matches: 13. Germline V CDR1 and CDR2: MDHEN, SYDVKM. The CDR3 is 15 amino acids. The DNA of the CDR3 is TGTGCCAGCAGTTCGACCGGGACAGGGGCTATCGGGTACACCTTC. It specifies CASSSTGTGAIGYTF.

The chain recombines TRBV4-1 with TRBJ2-7; no clear D gene. The germline V gene has CDR1 MGHRA and CDR2 YSYEKL. Deletions cut 0 bases from V and 6 bases from J, with 3 bases between. The CDR3 is 11 amino acids. This CDR3 reads CASSQDLEQYF. CDR3 nucleotides: TGCGCCAGCAGCCAAGATCTCGAGCAGTACTTC.

J is TRBJ2-7 and V is TRBV7-2; tentative D call: TRBD2 (6 bases). The CDR3 consists of 15 residues. Germline CDR1 is SGHTA and CDR2 is FQGNSA. V was trimmed by 2 bases and J by 1 base, leaving 12 bases between them. This CDR3 reads CASSLRAGISYEQYF. The CDR3 nucleotides read TGTGCCAGCAGCTTAAGGGCGGGGATTTCCTACGAGCAGTACTTC.

The chain carries TRBV6-6 and TRBJ2-7, with 9 bases lining up with TRBD1. After removal of 0 bases from V and 6 bases from J, the junction contained 3 bases not matched to a gene. There are 14 residues in the CDR3. Germline lookup yields CDR1 MNHNY and CDR2 SVGAGI (reference sequence). The CDR3 protein is CASSYSTGGSEQYF. The CDR3 DNA reads as TGTGCCAGCAGTTACTCGACAGGGGGTAGCGAGCAGTACTTC.

This clone was seen more than once but under ten times. The V and J genes are TRBV7-8 and TRBJ1-5; tentatively, D is TRBD1 (6 bases). Germline loops: CDR1 SGHVS, CDR2 FQNEAQ. The germline V and J ends were trimmed by 2 bases and 1 base, with 9 bases remaining between them. The CDR3 contains 15 residues. CDR3: CASSLLGTSNQPQHF. Here the CDR3 DNA reads TGTGCCAGCAGCTTACTAGGGACAAGCAATCAGCCCCAGCATTTT.

This clone was detected a few times. The sample contains more than one DNA sequence encoding this CDR3. The gene calls are TRBV7-2 and TRBJ1-5, with a weak D call TRBD1 (5 bases). Trimming left V 3 bases short and J 4 bases short, with 10 bases between. Per germline, CDR1 SGHTA and CDR2 FQGNSA. There are 14 residues in the CDR3. The CDR3 is CASSLRQGNQPQHF. DNA of the CDR3: TGTGCCAGCAGCTTGAGGCAGGGTAATCAGCCCCAGCATTTT. The whole variable domain, remainder taken from reference TRBV7-2 and TRBJ1-5, is GAGVSQSPSNKVTEKGKDVELRCDPISGHTALYWYRQSLGQGLEFLIYFQGNSAPDKSGLPSDRFSAERTGGSVSTLTIQRTQQEDSAVYLCASSLRQGNQPQHFGDGTRLSIL.

This clone occurred once. V is TRBV19 and J is TRBJ1-6, with TRBD1 matching 8 bases. The CDR3 sequence is 14 residues long. In germline, CDR1 is LNHDA, CDR2 SQIVND (reference sequence). The trim removed 5 bases at V and 9 bases at J, leaving 6 bases unmatched. The CDR3 sequence: CASSRTGQLSPLHF. The CDR3 nucleotides read TGTGCCAGTAGTCGGACAGGGCAGCTTTCACCCCTCCACTTT.

This clone showed up just a few times. The chain combines TRBV7-2 with TRBJ2-2, with a possible D match to TRBD2 (5 bases). V gave up 8 bases and J gave up 5 bases, with 15 bases separating them. The CDR3 extends over 14 amino acids. Germline V gene lookup returns CDR1 SGHTA and CDR2 FQGNSA. The CDR3: CASLERVRTGELFF. The DNA of the CDR3 is TGTGCCAGCCTTGAGAGGGTTCGAACCGGGGAGCTGTTTTTT.

This clone appeared a few times. This sequence joins TRBV7-9 and TRBJ2-2; maybe TRBD1 (5 bases). The germline V and J ends were trimmed by 5 bases and 8 bases, with 21 bases remaining between them. Per germline, CDR1 SEHNR and CDR2 FQNEAQ (reference sequence). The CDR3 consists of 16 residues. CDR3 nucleotide sequence: TGTGCCAGCAGCCCGATTCAAACAGGACCGACTGGGGAGCTGTTTTTT. Its translation is CASSPIQTGPTGELFF.

A few counts support this clone. V usage is TRBV7-3 and J usage is TRBJ1-1; D not resolved. The CDR3 extends over 14 amino acids. The V gene's germline CDR1 is SGHTA and CDR2 FQGTGA. The V end was cut by 5 bases, the J end by 2 bases, with 12 bases between. In nucleotides, the CDR3 is TGTGCCAGCAGCCCCACAGTCGAAAACACTGAAGCTTTCTTT. Amino acid sequence: CASSPTVENTEAFF.

The chain recombines TRBV7-8 with TRBJ1-5; D might be TRBD1 (6 bases). CDR1 is SGHVS, CDR2 FQNEAQ, per germline. This CDR3 has 15 amino acids. The germline V and J ends were trimmed by 1 base and 4 bases, with 11 bases remaining between them. Here the CDR3 DNA reads TGTGCCAGCAGCTTAGTAAGAGACAGGAATCAGCCCCAGCATTTT. Translated: CASSLVRDRNQPQHF.

The chain couples TRBV30 to TRBJ1-2, with 9 bases fitting TRBD1. The CDR3 has 11 amino acids. Germline assignment: CDR1 GTSNPN and CDR2 SVGIG (reference sequence). Unmatched junction bases numbered 6, after V lost 8 bases and J lost 8 bases. CDR3 amino acids: CAKGQGRGYTF. The CDR3 nucleotides are TGTGCCAAGGGACAGGGTAGGGGCTACACCTTC.